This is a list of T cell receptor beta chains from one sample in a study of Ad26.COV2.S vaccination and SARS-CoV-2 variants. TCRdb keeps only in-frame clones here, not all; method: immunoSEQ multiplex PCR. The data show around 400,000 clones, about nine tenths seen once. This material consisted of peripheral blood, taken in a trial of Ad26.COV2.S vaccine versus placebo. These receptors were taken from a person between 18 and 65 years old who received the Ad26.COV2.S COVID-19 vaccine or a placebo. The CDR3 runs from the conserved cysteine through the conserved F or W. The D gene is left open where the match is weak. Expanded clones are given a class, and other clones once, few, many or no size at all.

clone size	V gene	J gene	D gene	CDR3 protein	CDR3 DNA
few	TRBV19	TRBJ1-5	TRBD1	CASSIGGGEQPQHF	TGTGCCAGTAGTATTGGAGGGGGCGAGCAGCCCCAGCATTTT
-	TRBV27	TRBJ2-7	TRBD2	CASSLWGTSGYEQYF	TGTGCCAGCAGTTTATGGGGGACTAGCGGCTACGAGCAGTACTTC
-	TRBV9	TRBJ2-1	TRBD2	CASSNSGSSYNEQFF	TGTGCCAGCAGCAATAGCGGGAGTTCCTACAATGAGCAGTTCTTC
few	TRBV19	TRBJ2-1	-	CASSYGDFGGNEQFF	TGTGCCAGTAGCTATGGGGACTTTGGGGGTAATGAGCAGTTCTTC
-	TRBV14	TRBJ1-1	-	CASSFLVGTEAFF	TGTGCCAGCAGCTTTCTTGTGGGGACTGAAGCTTTCTTT
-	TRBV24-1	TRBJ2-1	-	CATMGEGSNEQFF	TGTGCCACCATGGGGGAAGGCTCCAATGAGCAGTTCTTC
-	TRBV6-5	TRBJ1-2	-	CASSYSPTRGDGYTF	TGTGCCAGCAGTTACTCGCCCACCCGAGGGGATGGCTACACCTTC
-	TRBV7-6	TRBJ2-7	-	CASTPRSSIYEQYF	TGTGCCAGCACCCCCCGATCGTCAATATACGAGCAGTACTTC
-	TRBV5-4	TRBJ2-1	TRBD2	CASRPPGAGGSYNEQFF	TGTGCCAGCAGGCCTCCGGGAGCGGGAGGCTCCTACAATGAGCAGTTCTTC
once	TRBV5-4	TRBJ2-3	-	CASAPGLDTVAQYF	TGTGCCAGCGCACCGGGCCTGGACACAGTGGCGCAGTATTTT
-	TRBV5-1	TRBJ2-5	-	CASSSTPGTPRETQYF	TGCGCCAGCAGCTCAACCCCCGGGACACCTAGGGAGACCCAGTACTTC
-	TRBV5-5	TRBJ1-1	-	CASSSAGGAEAFF	TGTGCCAGCAGCTCGGCGGGGGGAGCTGAAGCTTTCTTT
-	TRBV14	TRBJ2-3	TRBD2	CASSPLGREVTDTQYF	TGTGCCAGCAGCCCCCTTGGACGGGAGGTTACAGATACGCAGTATTTT
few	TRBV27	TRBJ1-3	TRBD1	CASSLRGQGIGNTIYF	TGTGCCAGCAGTTTACGGGGACAGGGTATAGGAAACACCATATATTTT
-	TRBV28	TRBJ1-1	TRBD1	CASSFRQGARNTEAFF	TGTGCCAGCAGTTTCCGGCAGGGGGCGAGAAACACTGAAGCTTTCTTT
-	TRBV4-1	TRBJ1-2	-	CASSHLPGTLNYGYTF	TGCGCCAGCAGCCACCTTCCCGGGACTTTAAACTATGGCTACACCTTC
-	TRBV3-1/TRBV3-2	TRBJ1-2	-	CASSQGALNYGYTF	TGTGCCAGCAGCCAAGGGGCGCTGAACTATGGCTACACCTTC
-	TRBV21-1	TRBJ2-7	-	CASSSRDRVYEQYF	TGTGCCAGCAGCTCCCGGGACAGGGTCTACGAGCAGTACTTC
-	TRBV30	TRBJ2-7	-	CAWSVTGIEYF	TGTGCCTGGAGTGTCACCGGGATCGAGTACTTC
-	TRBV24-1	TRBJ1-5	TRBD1	CATSGGGPNQPQHF	TGTGCCACCAGTGGAGGGGGCCCCAATCAGCCCCAGCATTTT
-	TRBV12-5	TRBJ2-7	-	CASRQGDSYEQYF	TGTGCGAGTCGGCAGGGAGACTCCTACGAGCAGTACTTC
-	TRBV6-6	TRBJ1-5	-	CASSYLGGALGQPQHF	TGTGCCAGCAGTTACTTGGGGGGCGCATTGGGGCAGCCCCAGCATTTT
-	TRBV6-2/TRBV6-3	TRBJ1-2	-	CASSYDNYGYTF	TGTGCCAGCAGTTACGATAACTATGGCTACACCTTC
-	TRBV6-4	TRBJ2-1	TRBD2	CASSIAGGGYNEQFF	TGTGCCAGCAGTATAGCGGGAGGAGGGTACAATGAGCAGTTCTTC
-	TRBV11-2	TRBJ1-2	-	CASSLIPFGRDGYTF	TGTGCCAGCAGCTTAATTCCGTTCGGCAGGGATGGCTACACCTTC
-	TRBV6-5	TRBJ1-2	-	CASSYSRDYGYTF	TGTGCCAGCAGTTACTCCCGGGACTATGGCTACACCTTC
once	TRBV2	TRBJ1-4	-	CASRHTRGGIEKLFF	TGTGCCAGCAGACACACGAGGGGAGGGATTGAAAAACTGTTTTTT
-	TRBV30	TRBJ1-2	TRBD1	CAYEGDRLGYTF	TGTGCCTATGAGGGGGACAGGCTTGGCTACACCTTC
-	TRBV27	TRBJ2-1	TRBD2	CASSRDGRPNNEQFF	TGTGCCAGCAGTCGCGACGGGAGGCCCAACAATGAGCAGTTCTTC
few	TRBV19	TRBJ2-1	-	CASSTPGTAYNEQFF	TGTGCCAGTAGTACCCCAGGGACTGCGTACAATGAGCAGTTCTTC
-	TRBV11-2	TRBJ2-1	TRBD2	CASSSGLAGRNEQFF	TGTGCCAGCAGCTCGGGACTAGCAGGGCGGAATGAGCAGTTCTTC
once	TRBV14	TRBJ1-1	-	CASSQGRFTEAFF	TGTGCCAGCAGCCAAGGGAGGTTCACTGAAGCTTTCTTT
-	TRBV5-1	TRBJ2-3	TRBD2	CASSPLRDYSTDTQYF	TGCGCCAGCAGCCCCCTCCGGGACTATAGCACAGATACGCAGTATTTT
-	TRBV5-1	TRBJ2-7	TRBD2	CASSLGPLGLANSYEQYF	TGCGCCAGCAGCTTGGGGCCTTTGGGACTAGCGAACTCCTACGAGCAGTACTTC
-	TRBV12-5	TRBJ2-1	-	CASGPRGASGYNEQFF	TGTGCTAGTGGCCCTCGGGGGGCTAGCGGCTACAATGAGCAGTTCTTC
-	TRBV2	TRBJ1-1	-	CASRGRRVGTEAFF	TGTGCCAGCAGAGGGAGAAGGGTGGGCACTGAAGCTTTCTTT
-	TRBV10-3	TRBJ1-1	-	CAITRQENWAEAFF	TGTGCCATCACCCGACAGGAAAACTGGGCTGAAGCTTTCTTT
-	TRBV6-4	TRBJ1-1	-	CASSTDEGAEAFF	TGTGCCAGCAGTACGGACGAAGGGGCTGAAGCTTTCTTT
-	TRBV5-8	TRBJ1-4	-	CASSPIFGAIATNEKLFF	TGTGCCAGCAGCCCTATCTTCGGGGCGATTGCAACTAATGAAAAACTGTTTTTT
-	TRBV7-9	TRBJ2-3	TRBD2	CASSLGSREEQYF	TGTGCCAGCAGCTTAGGCTCGCGGGAGGAGCAGTATTTT
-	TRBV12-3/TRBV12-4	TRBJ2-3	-	CASRQSTDTQYF	TGTGCCAGCAGACAGAGCACAGATACGCAGTATTTT